Below, 5 T cell receptor beta chains from the same sample are listed, as sequenced in a study of blood T cell repertoires in COVID-19 (dated by TCRdb to the early 2020s). Library preparation employed the immunoSEQ multiplex PCR assay. TCRdb took over this immuneACCESS table, retaining in-frame rearrangements with V and J assigned. Such tables are incomplete; in checked studies, under half of the missing clones stem from an unresolved V gene, and the remainder is unexplained. In all, the sample holds roughly 170,000 clones, and around nine tenths of those were seen once. 2.5% to 3.5% of the sample lies in the top ten. Sequencing was carried out using peripheral blood. Receptor source: a man in his forties with active or convalescent COVID-19.

In DNA form, the CDR3 reads TGTGCCTGGAGTGCGGGACAGGCTAATTCACCCCTCCACTTT. Its protein is CAWSAGQANSPLHF. The chain recombines TRBV30 with TRBJ1-6; 8 nucleotides align to TRBD1. The germline gives CDR1 GTSNPN, CDR2 SVGIG (reference sequence). The CDR3 contains 14 residues. After removal of 1 base from V and 6 bases from J, the junction contained 2 bases not matched to a gene.

This clone occurred once. The chain couples TRBV2 to TRBJ2-2, with TRBD1 matching over 7 bases. V lost 6 bases to trimming and J lost 2 bases; unmatched junction nucleotides: 6. The CDR3 has 15 residues. CDR1 SNHLY and CDR2 FYNNEI come from the germline V gene. This CDR3 reads CASSIDRANTGELFF. The CDR3 DNA reads as TGTGCCAGCAGCATCGACAGGGCTAACACCGGGGAGCTGTTTTTT.

J is TRBJ2-7 and V is TRBV27; no reliable D call. V lost 2 bases, J lost 0 bases, and 8 bases lay in between. CDR3 size: 14 residues. The germline CDR1 and CDR2 sequences are MNHEY and SMNVEV (reference sequence). CDR3 protein: CASSLTETSYEQYF. Written as DNA, the CDR3 is TGTGCCAGCAGTTTAACAGAAACCTCCTACGAGCAGTACTTC.

This clone appeared once. The chain has TRBV5-1 and TRBJ1-1, with D possibly TRBD1 on 6 matching bases. The CDR3 runs 15 residues. Trimming left V 3 bases short and J 4 bases short, with 16 bases between. Germline values: CDR1 SGHRS, CDR2 YFSETQ. The CDR3 coding sequence is TGCGCCAGCAGCTCCGGGGACACACGAACCACTGAAGCTTTCTTT. This gives the protein CASSSGDTRTTEAFF.

The J gene is TRBJ1-4, the V gene TRBV30; perhaps TRBD1 as D (5 bases). Germline V lookup: CDR1 GTSNPN, CDR2 SVGIG (reference sequence). Trimming shortened V by 0 bases and J by 10 bases, and 15 bases separated the two germline ends. The CDR3 extends over 14 amino acids. CDR3 in amino acids: CAWSVPGMDAKLFF. The DNA for the CDR3 is TGTGCCTGGAGTGTACCAGGGATGGATGCAAAACTGTTTTTT.